The following is a T cell receptor (beta chain) sequence with its context. What it binds is not known. This sample was included in a study of vaccination effects on CD4 cells after COVID-19. The study, taken as a whole, reports: In convalescent patients, vaccine-induced clones largely differed from infection-induced clones. Few convalescent patients, and no early post-infection timepoints, were available to the study.

The table came from immunoSEQ multiplex PCR; TCRdb's copy has only in-frame clones and leaves some out. The sample consists of about 34,000 clones, roughly four fifths of them appearing once. When around nine days of culture had elapsed, CD4+ T cells were isolated. A positive SARS-CoV-2 PCR test fell between March and December 2020. Participants were given two doses of BNT162b2 or mRNA-1273 vaccine. On both days 3 and 7, half of the culture medium was replaced with IL-2 medium. The specimen comprised CD4+ T cells from PBMCs cultured without peptide, sampled after COVID-19 vaccination. The receptor's source is a human donor who had a prior SARS-CoV-2 infection.

CDR3 loop: CASSQDWQEGREQYF. The CDR3 nucleotides are TGCGCCAGCAGCCAAGATTGGCAGGAGGGGAGAGAGCAGTACTTC. The rearrangement links TRBV4-1 to TRBJ2-7; a possible D gene is TRBD2 (6 bases). Germline V gene data show CDR1 as MGHRA and CDR2 as YSYEKL. The CDR3 contains 15 residues. Deletions cut 0 bases from V and 7 bases from J, with 16 bases between.